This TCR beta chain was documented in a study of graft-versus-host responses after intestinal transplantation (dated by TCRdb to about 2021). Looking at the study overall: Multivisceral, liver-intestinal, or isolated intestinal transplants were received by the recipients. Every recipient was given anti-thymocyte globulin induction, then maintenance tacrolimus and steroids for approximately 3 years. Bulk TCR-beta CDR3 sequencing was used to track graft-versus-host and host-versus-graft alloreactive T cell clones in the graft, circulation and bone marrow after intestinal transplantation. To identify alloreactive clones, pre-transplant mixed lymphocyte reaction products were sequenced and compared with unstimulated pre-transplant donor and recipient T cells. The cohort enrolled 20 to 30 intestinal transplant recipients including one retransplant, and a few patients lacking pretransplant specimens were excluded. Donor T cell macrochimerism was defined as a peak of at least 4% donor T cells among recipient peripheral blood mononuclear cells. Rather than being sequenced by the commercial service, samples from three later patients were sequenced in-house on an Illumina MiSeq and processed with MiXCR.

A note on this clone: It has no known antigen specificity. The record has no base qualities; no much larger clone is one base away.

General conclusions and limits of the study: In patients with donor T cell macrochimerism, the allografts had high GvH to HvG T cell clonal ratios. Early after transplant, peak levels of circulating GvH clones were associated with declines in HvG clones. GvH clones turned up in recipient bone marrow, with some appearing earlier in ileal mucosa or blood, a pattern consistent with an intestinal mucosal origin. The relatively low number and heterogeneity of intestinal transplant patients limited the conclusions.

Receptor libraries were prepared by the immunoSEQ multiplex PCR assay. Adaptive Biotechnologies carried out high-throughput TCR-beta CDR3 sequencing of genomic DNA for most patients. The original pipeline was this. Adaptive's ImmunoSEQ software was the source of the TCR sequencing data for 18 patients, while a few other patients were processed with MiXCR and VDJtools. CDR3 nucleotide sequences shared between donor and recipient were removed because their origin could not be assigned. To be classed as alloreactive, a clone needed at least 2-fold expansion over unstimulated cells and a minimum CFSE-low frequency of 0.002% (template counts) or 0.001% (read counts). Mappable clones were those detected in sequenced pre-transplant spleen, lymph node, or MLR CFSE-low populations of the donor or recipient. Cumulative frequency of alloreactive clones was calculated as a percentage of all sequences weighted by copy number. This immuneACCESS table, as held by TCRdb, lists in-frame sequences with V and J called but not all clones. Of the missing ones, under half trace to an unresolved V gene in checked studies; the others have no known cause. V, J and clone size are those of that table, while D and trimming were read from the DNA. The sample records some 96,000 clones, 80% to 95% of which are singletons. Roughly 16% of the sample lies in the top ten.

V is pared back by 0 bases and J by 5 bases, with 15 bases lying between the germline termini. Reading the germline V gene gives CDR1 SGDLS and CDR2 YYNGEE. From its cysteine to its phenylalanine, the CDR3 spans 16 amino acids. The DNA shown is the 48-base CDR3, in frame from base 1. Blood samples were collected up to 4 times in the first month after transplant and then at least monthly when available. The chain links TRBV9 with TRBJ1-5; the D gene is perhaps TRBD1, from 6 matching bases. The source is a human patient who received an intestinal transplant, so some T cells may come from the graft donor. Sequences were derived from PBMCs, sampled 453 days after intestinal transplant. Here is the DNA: TGTGCCAGCAGCGTAGGGGCAACAGGGATCGATCAGCCCCAGCATTTT. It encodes CASSVGATGIDQPQHF.